Below, 30 T cell receptor beta chains from the same sample are listed, as sequenced in a study of CD8+CD57+ T cells in acquired aplastic anemia. Whoever was chosen for sequencing had shown CD8+CD57+ cell expansion by flow cytometry. TCR beta VDJ and CDR3 were profiled, and genomic DNA was the template. Each CDR3 protein gets one entry after TCRdb re-called the reads with MiXCR. In the table there are roughly 500,000 distinct CDR3 sequences, more than 25% of which are singletons. The sequenced sample consisted of sorted CD4+, CD8+, or CD8+CD57+ T cells (not recorded which) from PBMCs. These receptors originate from a human donor with aplastic anemia.

The chain is built from TRBV5-6 and TRBJ2-7; D gene unclear. This CDR3 is built from 13 residues. Germline assignment: CDR1 SGHDT and CDR2 YYEEEE. V was shortened by 5 bases and J by 2 bases, with 11 bases between the two germline ends. The CDR3, as DNA: TGTGCCAGCAGGGGTTCGTGGGCCTACGAGCAGTACTTC. This codes for CASRGSWAYEQYF.

The V and J genes are TRBV30 and TRBJ1-6; no clear D. CDR1 GTSNPN and CDR2 SVGIG come from the germline V gene (reference sequence). This CDR3 spans 12 amino acids. With 4 bases removed from V and 11 bases from J, the gap between germline ends came to 12 bases. CDR3 in DNA: TGTGCCTGGACTCTGGGCCTGACACCCCTCCACTTT. It yields the protein CAWTLGLTPLHF.

This clonotype has more than one count but fewer than ten. A much larger clone sits a single nucleotide away, making a read error possible. The chain links TRBV10-3 to TRBJ1-6; a possible D gene is TRBD1 (5 bases). There are 14 residues in the CDR3. The V and J ends lost 5 bases and 7 bases respectively, with 12 bases between them. Germline CDR1 and CDR2: ENHRY and SYGVKD. CDR3 in amino acids: CAISFQGGNSPLHF. The CDR3 nucleotides read TGTGCCATCAGTTTCCAGGGTGGCAATTCACCCCTCCACTTT.

This clonotype was recorded many times. The chain employs TRBV24-1 and TRBJ2-3; 13 bases align to TRBD2. Germline assignment: CDR1 KGHDR and CDR2 SFDVKD. The CDR3 is 16 amino acids. V lost 4 bases and J lost 3; bases outside the gene matches: 3. DNA for the CDR3: TGTGCCACCAGTGACCCGGGACTAGCGGGAACAGATACGCAGTATTTT. Protein product: CATSDPGLAGTDTQYF.

Turning to this clonotype: The CDR3 carries no conserved terminal phenylalanine or tryptophan, so it likely arises from a read error. The chain joins TRBV24-1 to TRBJ2-7; 9 positions match TRBD1. V shed 4 bases, J shed 4 bases, and the junction held 4 bases outside the gene matches. The CDR3 is made up of 14 amino acids. Germline lookup yields CDR1 KGHDR and CDR2 SFDVKD. DNA of the CDR3: TGTGCCACCAGTGAGCCGGGACAGGGTTACGAGCAGTACTCC. Translation gives CATSEPGQGYEQYS.

The rearrangement uses TRBV24-1 and TRBJ2-7; D possibly corresponds to TRBD1 (6 bases). The CDR3 loop spans 12 amino acids. Between the trimmed V and J ends, which lost 7 bases and 1 base, there was a span of 7 bases. Germline-derived CDR1 and CDR2 are KGHDR and SFDVKD. This CDR3 reads CATRTGSYEQYF. The DNA of the CDR3 is TGTGCCACCAGGACAGGTTCCTACGAGCAGTACTTC.

The gene calls are TRBV25-1 and TRBJ1-6; no clear D gene. Germline V gene sequence: CDR1 MGHDK, CDR2 SYGVNS. The CDR3 contains 13 residues. V was trimmed by 6 bases and J by 8 bases, leaving 11 bases between them. The CDR3 DNA reads as TGTGCCAGCAGCTTGCGGTTCTATTCACCCCTCCACTTT. This gives the protein CASSLRFYSPLHF.

This clonotype was seen only a few times. One junction end does not reproduce the germline sequence, and a read error may be involved. The chain uses TRBV10-3 and TRBJ2-2; TRBD1 agrees at 7 bases. The CDR3 runs 16 residues. Germline V lookup: CDR1 ENHRY, CDR2 SYGVKD. CDR3 residues: CASSPRHRGGTGELFF. As DNA, the CDR3 is TGTGCCAGCAGTCCCCGCCACAGGGGCGGAACCGGGGAGCTGTTTTTT.

The rearrangement links TRBV2 to TRBJ1-1; 10 bases are shared with TRBD1. With 6 bases clipped from V and 8 bases from J, the junction kept 12 bases outside the gene matches. Germline V gene data show CDR1 as SNHLY and CDR2 as FYNNEI. CDR3 length equals 15 residues. The chain's CDR3 is CASRVLDRGQEEAFF. The CDR3 nucleotides read TGTGCCAGCAGAGTACTTGACAGGGGGCAGGAGGAAGCTTTCTTT.

This clonotype was found a few times. This chain uses TRBV6-5 with TRBJ1-1; the D is unclear. CDR1 is MNHEY, CDR2 SVGAGI, per germline. The V and J ends lost 0 bases and 1 base respectively, with 6 bases between them. CDR3 length: 14 amino acids. CDR3 sequence reads: CASSYSGRNTEAFF. DNA for the CDR3: TGTGCCAGCAGTTACTCGGGCCGGAACACTGAAGCTTTCTTT.

Ten or more counts support this clonotype. This chain connects TRBV7-2 to TRBJ1-2, with D possibly being TRBD1 (5 bases). CDR3 length: 14 amino acids. Germline-derived CDR1 and CDR2 are SGHTA and FQGNSA. Trimming removed 1 base from V and 4 bases from J, with 10 bases in between. CDR3 sequence: CASSLEYRTYGYTF. In DNA form, the CDR3 reads TGTGCCAGCAGCTTAGAGTACAGGACCTATGGCTACACCTTC. Drawing the rest from reference TRBV7-2 and TRBJ1-2, the complete variable domain is GAGVSQSPSNKVTEKGKDVELRCDPISGHTALYWYRQSLGQGLEFLIYFQGNSAPDKSGLPSDRFSAERTGGSVSTLTIQRTQQEDSAVYLCASSLEYRTYGYTFGSGTRLTVV.

This clonotype has just a few counts. V usage is TRBV29-1 and J usage is TRBJ1-5; possibly TRBD1 for D (5 bases). The CDR3 extends over 14 amino acids. Germline values: CDR1 SQVTM, CDR2 ANQGSEA. The ends were cut back, 4 bases at V and 1 base at J, with 11 bases in the middle. CDR3 region: CSVGGGTSNQPQHF. DNA of the CDR3: TGCAGCGTTGGGGGGGGAACAAGCAATCAGCCCCAGCATTTT.

The CDR3 region has the DNA TGTGCCAGCAGGAATACAGGGGGTGGCGAAAAACTGTTTTTT. It codes for CASRNTGGGEKLFF. V gene TRBV2 combines with J gene TRBJ1-4, with 8 bases fitting TRBD1. The CDR3 spans 14 residues. CDR1 is SNHLY and CDR2 is FYNNEI in the germline V gene. J was trimmed by 8 bases and V by 6 bases; bases with no gene match: 8.

The CDR3 region is CASSLGQGAARDTGELFF. CDR3 DNA sequence: TGTGCCAGCAGCTTAGGCCAGGGGGCGGCTCGGGACACCGGGGAGCTGTTTTTT. This chain links TRBV11-1 with TRBJ2-2, with 8 nucleotides matching TRBD1. This CDR3 is built from 18 residues. J gave up 3 bases and V 1 base, and 10 bases lay outside the gene matches. Germline CDR1 reads SGHAT; CDR2 reads FQDESV (reference sequence).

This clonotype came up many times. At one end, the junction sequence differs from germline, possibly due to a read error. The CDR3 DNA reads TGTGCCAGCAGCTTAGGATTAGCGGGAGGAACAGATACGCAGTATTTT. Translated: CASSLGLAGGTDTQYF. The genes are TRBV5-1 and TRBJ2-3; 10 positions agree with TRBD2. This CDR3 is built from 16 residues. The germline V gene encodes CDR1 SGHRS and CDR2 YFSETQ.

The sample holds many counts of this clonotype. This chain uses TRBV14 with TRBJ1-1; TRBD1 might be the D (5 bases). Trimming removed 11 bases from V and 1 base from J, with 17 bases in between. This CDR3 has 14 amino acids. The V gene's germline CDR1 is SGHDN and CDR2 FVKESK. CDR3 bases: TGTGCCTCATGCCCGGGACTTAGGAACACTGAAGCTTTCTTT. Its protein is CASCPGLRNTEAFF.

On this clonotype itself: Compared with germline, one end of the junction differs, possibly owing to a read error. The rearrangement uses TRBV10-3 and TRBJ1-1; no definite D call. The CDR3 runs to 15 residues. CDR1 ENHRY and CDR2 SYGVKD come from the germline V gene. The CDR3 spells CASSEGGRVAAEAFF. As DNA, the CDR3 is TGTGCCAGCAGTGAGGGTGGTCGGGTGGCGGCTGAAGCTTTCTTT.

This rearrangement joins TRBV7-6 to TRBJ2-7; D is uncertain. V lost 1 base to trimming and J lost 2 bases, with 12 bases between them. CDR1 and CDR2 (germline): SGHVS, FNYEAQ. This CDR3 is built from 15 residues. The CDR3 here is CASSLGGSTAYEQYF. As DNA, the CDR3 is TGTGCCAGCAGCTTAGGGGGTTCTACTGCCTACGAGCAGTACTTC.

This clonotype occurred once. The V call is TRBV7-9, the J call TRBJ2-1; D gene ambiguous. Deletions cut 6 bases from V and 8 bases from J, with 8 bases between. The V gene's germline CDR1 is SEHNR and CDR2 FQNEAQ (reference sequence). This CDR3 is built from 11 residues. CDR3 protein: CASSFLDEQFF. CDR3 nucleotide sequence: TGTGCCAGCAGTTTTTTGGATGAGCAGTTCTTC.

This clonotype has a handful of counts. This sequence joins TRBV6-2 or TRBV6-3 and TRBJ2-7, with TRBD2 matching 7 bases. The CDR3 spans 12 residues. Per germline, CDR1 MNHEY and CDR2 SVGEGT. J lost 4 bases, V lost 4 bases, and 1 base had no gene match. The CDR3 is CASSWTRYEQYF. The CDR3 DNA sequence: TGTGCCAGCAGTTGGACTAGATACGAGCAGTACTTC.

This clonotype was counted a single time. A much larger clonotype is one base distant, so this may be a read error. The chain links TRBV6-5 to TRBJ2-1, with a possible D match to TRBD2 (6 bases). CDR1 and CDR2 (germline): MNHEY, SVGAGI. The CDR3 totals 15 residues. V was cut by 4 bases and J by 6 bases, with 16 bases left in between. The CDR3 is CASSSGAPGGNEQFF. DNA for the CDR3: TGTGCCAGCAGTTCCGGGGCTCCCGGGGGCAATGAGCAGTTCTTC.

The J gene is TRBJ2-1, the V gene TRBV20-1; a possible D gene is TRBD2 (5 bases). Looked up from germline, CDR1 is DFQATT and CDR2 is SNEGSKA (reference sequence). This CDR3 spans 11 amino acids. Trimming took 8 bases from V and 4 from J, leaving 9 bases between them. The CDR3 reads CSILGYNEQFF. The CDR3 bases are TGCAGTATACTAGGTTACAATGAGCAGTTCTTC.

This clonotype was found many times. The CDR3 region is CAIRITGDSNTEAFF. In DNA form, the CDR3 reads TGTGCCATCAGGATTACAGGGGACTCGAACACTGAAGCTTTCTTT. This chain connects TRBV10-3 to TRBJ1-1; 7 bases are shared with TRBD1. After removal of 6 bases from V and 1 base from J, the junction contained 8 bases not matched to a gene. CDR1 and CDR2 (germline): ENHRY, SYGVKD. The CDR3 has 15 amino acids.

This clonotype was observed many times. The chain couples TRBV9 to TRBJ2-3, with 7 nucleotides matching TRBD2. J lost 0 bases, V lost 4 bases, and 5 bases had no gene match. Germline loops: CDR1 SGDLS, CDR2 YYNGEE. The CDR3 consists of 15 residues. CDR3 nucleotides: TGTGCCAGCAGCAGGAGCGGGACTAGCACAGATACGCAGTATTTT. Its translation: CASSRSGTSTDTQYF.

This clonotype was observed a handful of times. V gene TRBV7-2 combines with J gene TRBJ2-5; D is ambiguous. Germline V gives CDR1 SGHTA, CDR2 FQGNSA. The CDR3 is 15 residues long. Deletions cut 2 bases from V and 4 bases from J, with 14 bases between. CDR3 region: CASSLRAQMGETQYF. DNA for the CDR3: TGTGCCAGCAGCTTACGGGCCCAAATGGGAGAGACCCAGTACTTC.

CDR3 bases: TGCAGTGCTAGACCAGCCCTCGGGTTGGGAAGCACAGATACGCAGTATTTT. Its protein is CSARPALGLGSTDTQYF. The chain is built from TRBV20-1 and TRBJ2-3; D unclear. The CDR3 contains 17 residues. Germline V gives CDR1 DFQATT, CDR2 SNEGSKA (reference sequence). The V end lost 2 bases, the J end lost 0 bases, and 18 bases lay between the germline ends.

The V gene is TRBV30, the J gene TRBJ1-2; 7 bases fit TRBD1. Germline CDR1 is GTSNPN and CDR2 is SVGIG (reference sequence). V gave up 6 bases and J gave up 6 bases; unmatched junction bases: 7. CDR3 length equals 12 residues. The CDR3 DNA follows: TGTGCCTGTGAGACAGGGCGCGATGGCTACACCTTC. This gives the protein CACETGRDGYTF.

The sample holds many counts of this clonotype. The chain joins TRBV10-3 to TRBJ1-1, with TRBD1 matching 10 bases. This CDR3 spans 15 amino acids. The V and J ends lost 7 bases and 5 bases, in that order; junction bases with no gene match: 10. Per germline, CDR1 ENHRY and CDR2 SYGVKD. The CDR3 here is CAINPGQGSGTEAFF. CDR3 in DNA: TGTGCCATCAATCCGGGACAGGGGTCGGGAACTGAAGCTTTCTTT.

In its sample, this clonotype was seen many times. This chain joins TRBV29-1 and TRBJ2-7; 11 nucleotides agree with TRBD2. CDR1 is SQVTM and CDR2 is ANQGSEA in the germline V gene. This CDR3 has 13 amino acids. V gave up 6 bases and J gave up 2 bases; unmatched junction bases: 3. The DNA of the CDR3 is TGCAGCGTGGGGACTAGCGGTCCCTACGAGCAGTACTTC. This codes for CSVGTSGPYEQYF.

V is TRBV5-4 and J is TRBJ2-7, with 8 bases lining up with TRBD2. CDR1 is SGHNT, CDR2 YYREEE, per germline (reference sequence). V shed 0 bases, J shed 4 bases, and the junction held 6 bases outside the gene matches. This CDR3 region has 15 residues. In DNA, the CDR3 is TGTGCCAGCAGCTTGGTAGCGGGAACAGCATACGAGCAGTACTTC. Its translation: CASSLVAGTAYEQYF.